Shown below are 10 T cell receptor beta chains from a single sample sequenced in a study of OX40 agonist ivuxolimab in advanced cancers. TCRdb keeps only in-frame clones here, not all; method: immunoSEQ multiplex PCR. Seen here are some 21,000 clones, roughly 83% observed once, and the top ten hold 31%. Sequencing used CD4+ or CD8+ T cells sorted from blood, obtained in a trial of the OX40 agonist ivuxolimab. These receptors all come from an adult with an advanced solid tumor such as melanoma, head and neck, liver or kidney cancer.

The chain recombines TRBV7-9 with TRBJ2-1; D remains unclear. V lost 2 bases to trimming and J lost 7 bases, with 9 bases between them. The germline CDR1 and CDR2 sequences are SEHNR and FQNEAQ (reference sequence). This CDR3 contains 13 residues. The CDR3 nucleotides read TGTGCCAGCAGCTTACAGTCCAGGAATGAGCAGTTCTTC. It specifies CASSLQSRNEQFF.

This clone was counted between two and nine times. The rearrangement joins TRBV4-1 to TRBJ2-3, with D perhaps TRBD1 (7 bases). The V gene lost 3 bases and the J gene lost 4 bases, with 17 bases spanning the gap. This CDR3 has 16 amino acids. CDR1 is MGHRA, CDR2 YSYEKL, per germline. In DNA form, the CDR3 reads TGCGCCAGCAGCCACCCGGAGGGGGCAACGGCAGATACGCAGTATTTT. Encoded protein: CASSHPEGATADTQYF.

The J gene is TRBJ2-7, the V gene TRBV6-1; no clear D. Trimming took off 5 bases at V and 4 bases at J, with 12 bases between the two ends. The length of the CDR3 is 13 residues. CDR1 and CDR2 (germline): MNHNS, SASEGT. The CDR3 spells CASSPPGFYEQYF. CDR3 in DNA: TGTGCCAGCAGTCCCCCCGGATTTTACGAGCAGTACTTC.

The rearrangement joins TRBV5-6 to TRBJ2-4, with 9 bases that match TRBD1. J was trimmed by 2 bases and V by 4 bases; bases with no gene match: 7. This CDR3 is 16 amino acids long. The germline CDR1 and CDR2 sequences are SGHDT and YYEEEE. For the CDR3, the DNA is TGTGCCAGCAGCCCCGTCGGACAGGGGTCCAAAAACATTCAGTACTTC. Residues: CASSPVGQGSKNIQYF.

V usage is TRBV5-1 and J usage is TRBJ2-3; D remains unclear. The CDR3 has 14 amino acids. Germline V gene data show CDR1 as SGHRS and CDR2 as YFSETQ. Trimming took off 0 bases at V and 2 bases at J, with 7 bases between the two ends. CDR3 amino acids: CASSLAWNTDTQYF. The CDR3 nucleotides are TGCGCCAGCAGCTTGGCGTGGAACACAGATACGCAGTATTTT.

The table lists this clone with a few counts. The rearrangement uses TRBV9 and TRBJ1-1; possible D gene TRBD1, 5 bases. Germline loops: CDR1 SGDLS, CDR2 YYNGEE. V was shortened by 6 bases and J by 3 bases, with 21 bases between the two germline ends. This CDR3 is built from 16 residues. CDR3 DNA: TGTGCCAGCATCCAACTAGCGGGGCGGTTGGACACTGAAGCTTTCTTT. Its translation is CASIQLAGRLDTEAFF.

The rearrangement links TRBV5-4 to TRBJ2-5, with 7 bases fitting TRBD1. The CDR3 extends over 14 amino acids. After removal of 2 bases from V and 1 base from J, the junction contained 2 bases not matched to a gene. Germline assignment: CDR1 SGHNT and CDR2 YYREEE (reference sequence). CDR3 nucleotide sequence: TGTGCCAGCAGCTTCGGACAGGTCCAAGAGACCCAGTACTTC. Translation: CASSFGQVQETQYF.

The genes are TRBV27 and TRBJ2-3, with 8 bases fitting TRBD1. Germline V gives CDR1 MNHEY, CDR2 SMNVEV (reference sequence). The V and J ends lost 5 bases and 3 bases, in that order; junction bases with no gene match: 4. CDR3 size: 14 residues. CDR3 amino acids: CASSPRQGTDTQYF. As DNA, the CDR3 is TGTGCCAGCAGTCCACGACAGGGGACAGATACGCAGTATTTT.

V usage is TRBV6-5 and J usage is TRBJ2-5; tentative D call: TRBD2 (5 bases). The germline V and J ends were trimmed by 5 bases and 3 bases, with 13 bases remaining between them. This CDR3 is built from 14 residues. Germline CDR1 MNHEY, CDR2 SVGAGI. In DNA, the CDR3 is TGTGCCAGCAGTGTATATGAGGGAGAAGAGACCCAGTACTTC. Its translation is CASSVYEGEETQYF.

This clone was observed a few times. This sequence joins TRBV11-2 and TRBJ1-1, with D unclear. V lost 1 base and J 2 bases, leaving 8 bases between the germline ends. The CDR3 totals 14 residues. Germline V lookup: CDR1 SGHAT, CDR2 FQNNGV. The CDR3 coding sequence is TGTGCCAGCAGCTTAGGAAGATCAAACACTGAAGCTTTCTTT. Protein: CASSLGRSNTEAFF.